This T cell receptor beta chain was obtained from a study of blood T cell repertoires in COVID-19. Deletions cut 4 bases from V and 1 base from J, with 11 bases between. The germline V gene encodes CDR1 MNHEY and CDR2 SVGAGI. The CDR3 runs 16 residues. The table came from immunoSEQ multiplex PCR; TCRdb's copy has only in-frame clones and leaves some out. There are about 210,000 clones in the sample; approximately 88% occur only once, and around 8.9% lies in the top ten. This clonotype was obtained from a woman under 30 who had recovered from COVID-19. The specimen was PBMCs or T cells enriched from blood (not recorded which). The chain recombines TRBV6-5 with TRBJ1-6, with D unresolved. The chain's CDR3 is CASSSERLSYNSPLHF. DNA of the CDR3: TGTGCCAGCAGTTCTGAGCGGTTATCCTATAATTCACCCCTCCACTTT.